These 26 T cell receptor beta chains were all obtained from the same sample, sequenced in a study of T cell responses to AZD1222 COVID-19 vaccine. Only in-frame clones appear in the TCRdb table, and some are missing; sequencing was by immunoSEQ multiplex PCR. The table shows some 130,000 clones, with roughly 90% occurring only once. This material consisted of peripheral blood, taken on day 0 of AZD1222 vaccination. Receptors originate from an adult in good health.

The CDR3 DNA is TGTGCCAGCAGCTTAGACAGGGGAAACACCATATATTTT. Protein: CASSLDRGNTIYF. The chain uses TRBV7-2 and TRBJ1-3; tentatively, D is TRBD1 (5 bases). CDR1 SGHTA and CDR2 FQGNSA come from the germline V gene. The CDR3 loop spans 13 amino acids. V was trimmed by 1 base and J by 4 bases, leaving 5 bases between them.

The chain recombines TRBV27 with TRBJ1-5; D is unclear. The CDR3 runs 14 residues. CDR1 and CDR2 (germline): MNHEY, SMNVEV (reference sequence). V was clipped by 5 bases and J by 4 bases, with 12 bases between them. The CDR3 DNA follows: TGTGCCAGCAGTGTCTCGACGCCGAATCAGCCCCAGCATTTT. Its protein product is CASSVSTPNQPQHF.

The CDR3 DNA is TGTGCCTGGACAGGGATGAACACTGAAGCTTTCTTT. It yields the protein CAWTGMNTEAFF. The chain links TRBV30 to TRBJ1-1; weak D call: TRBD1 (5 bases). The ends were cut back, 4 bases at V and 0 bases at J, with 6 bases in the middle. This CDR3 is built from 12 residues. Germline assignment: CDR1 GTSNPN and CDR2 SVGIG (reference sequence).

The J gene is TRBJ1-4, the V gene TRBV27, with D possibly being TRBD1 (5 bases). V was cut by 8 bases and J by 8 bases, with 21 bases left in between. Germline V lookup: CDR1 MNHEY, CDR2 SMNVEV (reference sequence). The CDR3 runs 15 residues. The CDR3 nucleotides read TGTGCCAGCGGCGTCTGGTCCAGGGTGAGCGAAAAACTGTTTTTT. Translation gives CASGVWSRVSEKLFF.

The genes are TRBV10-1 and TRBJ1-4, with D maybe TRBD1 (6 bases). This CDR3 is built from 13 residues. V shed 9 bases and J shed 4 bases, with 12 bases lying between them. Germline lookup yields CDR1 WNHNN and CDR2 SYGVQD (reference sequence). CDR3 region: CARDRWDNEKLFF. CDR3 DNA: TGCGCCAGGGACAGATGGGATAATGAAAAACTGTTTTTT.

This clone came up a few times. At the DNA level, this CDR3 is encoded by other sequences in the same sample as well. In DNA form, the CDR3 reads TGTGCCAGCAGCCCCCGGGCGCTGAACACTGAAGCTTTCTTT. This encodes CASSPRALNTEAFF. The V and J genes are TRBV14 and TRBJ1-1, with unresolved D. The V gene lost 4 bases and the J gene lost 0 bases, with 9 bases spanning the gap. The CDR3 length is 14 residues. CDR1 is SGHDN and CDR2 is FVKESK in the germline V gene.

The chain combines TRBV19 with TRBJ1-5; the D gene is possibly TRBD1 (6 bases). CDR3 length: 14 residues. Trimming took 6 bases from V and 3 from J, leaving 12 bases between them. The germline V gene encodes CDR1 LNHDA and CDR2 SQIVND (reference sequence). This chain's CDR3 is CASSRGGANQPQHF. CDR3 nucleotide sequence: TGTGCCAGTAGCCGGGGGGGGGCCAATCAGCCCCAGCATTTT.

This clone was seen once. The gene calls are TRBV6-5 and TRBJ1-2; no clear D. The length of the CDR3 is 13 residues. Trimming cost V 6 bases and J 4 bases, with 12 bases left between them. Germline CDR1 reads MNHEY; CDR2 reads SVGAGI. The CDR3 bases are TGTGCCAGCAGCCCCCCTAGAGGCTATGGCTACACCTTC. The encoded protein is CASSPPRGYGYTF.

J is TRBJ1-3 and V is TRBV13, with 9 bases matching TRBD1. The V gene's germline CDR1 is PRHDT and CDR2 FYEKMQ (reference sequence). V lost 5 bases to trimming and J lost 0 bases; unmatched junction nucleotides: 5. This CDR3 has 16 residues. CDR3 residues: CASSLDRGSSGNTIYF. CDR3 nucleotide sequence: TGTGCCAGCAGCCTGGACAGGGGAAGCTCTGGAAACACCATATATTTT.

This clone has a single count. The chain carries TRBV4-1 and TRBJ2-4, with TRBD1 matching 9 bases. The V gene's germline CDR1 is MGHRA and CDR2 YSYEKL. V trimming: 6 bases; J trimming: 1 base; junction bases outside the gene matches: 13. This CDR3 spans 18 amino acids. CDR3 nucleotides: TGCGCCAGCAGTCAACAGGGGGCCAACATGGGGGCCAAAAACATTCAGTACTTC. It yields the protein CASSQQGANMGAKNIQYF.

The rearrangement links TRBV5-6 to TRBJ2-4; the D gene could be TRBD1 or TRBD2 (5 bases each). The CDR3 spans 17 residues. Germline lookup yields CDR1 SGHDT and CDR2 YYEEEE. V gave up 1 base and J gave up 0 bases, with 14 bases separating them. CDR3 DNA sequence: TGTGCCAGCAGCTTGAGAGTGGGGGTTTTAGCCAAAAACATTCAGTACTTC. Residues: CASSLRVGVLAKNIQYF.

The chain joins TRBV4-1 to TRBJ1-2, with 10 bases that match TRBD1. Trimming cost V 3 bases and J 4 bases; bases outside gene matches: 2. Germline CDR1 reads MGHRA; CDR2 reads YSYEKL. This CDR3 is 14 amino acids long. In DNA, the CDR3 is TGCGCCAGCAGCCACGACAGGGGGCGCTATGGCTACACCTTC. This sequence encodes CASSHDRGRYGYTF.

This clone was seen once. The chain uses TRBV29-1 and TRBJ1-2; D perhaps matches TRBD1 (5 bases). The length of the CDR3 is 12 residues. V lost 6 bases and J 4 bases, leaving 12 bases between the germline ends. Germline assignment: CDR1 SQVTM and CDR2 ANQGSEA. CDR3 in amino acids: CSVTGVSYGYTF. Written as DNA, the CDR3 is TGCAGCGTCACGGGGGTTTCCTATGGCTACACCTTC.

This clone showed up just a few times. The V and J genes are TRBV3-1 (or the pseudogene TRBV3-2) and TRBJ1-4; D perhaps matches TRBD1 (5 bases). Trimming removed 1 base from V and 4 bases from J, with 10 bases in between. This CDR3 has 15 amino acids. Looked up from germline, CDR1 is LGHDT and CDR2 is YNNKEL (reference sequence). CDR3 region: CASSQAGGDNEKLFF. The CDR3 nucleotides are TGTGCCAGCAGCCAAGCAGGAGGGGATAATGAAAAACTGTTTTTT.

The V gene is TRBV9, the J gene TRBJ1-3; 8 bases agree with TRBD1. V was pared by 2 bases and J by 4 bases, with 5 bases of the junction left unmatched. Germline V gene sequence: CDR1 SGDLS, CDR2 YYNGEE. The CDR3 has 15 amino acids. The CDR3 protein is CASSVGTGYGNTIYF. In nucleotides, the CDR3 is TGTGCCAGCAGCGTTGGGACAGGCTACGGAAACACCATATATTTT.

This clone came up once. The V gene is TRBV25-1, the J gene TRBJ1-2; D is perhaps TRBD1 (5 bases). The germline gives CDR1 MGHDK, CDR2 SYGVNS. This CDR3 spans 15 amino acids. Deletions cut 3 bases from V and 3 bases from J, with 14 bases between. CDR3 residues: CASSDDRGAYYGYTF. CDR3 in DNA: TGTGCCAGCAGTGACGACAGAGGGGCCTACTATGGCTACACCTTC.

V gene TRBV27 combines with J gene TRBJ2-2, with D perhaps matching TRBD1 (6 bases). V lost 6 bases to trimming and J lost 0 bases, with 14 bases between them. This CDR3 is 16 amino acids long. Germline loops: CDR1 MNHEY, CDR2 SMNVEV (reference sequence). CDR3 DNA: TGTGCCAGCAGGACAGGAATATTCGCGAACACCGGGGAGCTGTTTTTT. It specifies CASRTGIFANTGELFF.

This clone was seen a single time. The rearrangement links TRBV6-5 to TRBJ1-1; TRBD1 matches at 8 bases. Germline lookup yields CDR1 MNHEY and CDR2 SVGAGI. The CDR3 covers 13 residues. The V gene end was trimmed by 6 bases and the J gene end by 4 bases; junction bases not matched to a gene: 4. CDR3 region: CASRDRVATEAFF. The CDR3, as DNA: TGTGCCAGCAGGGACAGGGTGGCCACTGAAGCTTTCTTT.

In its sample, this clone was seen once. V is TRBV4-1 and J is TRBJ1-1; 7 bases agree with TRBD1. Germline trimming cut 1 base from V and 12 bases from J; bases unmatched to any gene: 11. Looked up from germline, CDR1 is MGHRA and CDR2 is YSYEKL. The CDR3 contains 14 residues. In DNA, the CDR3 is TGCGCCAGCAGCCAAGTTTTAGGGCAGGGGGGCCCTTTCTTT. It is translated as CASSQVLGQGGPFF.

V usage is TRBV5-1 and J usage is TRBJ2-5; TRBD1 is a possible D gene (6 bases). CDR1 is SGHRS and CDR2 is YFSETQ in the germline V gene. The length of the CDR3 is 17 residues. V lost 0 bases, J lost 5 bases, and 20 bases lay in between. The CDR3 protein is CASSLDQGPVVGETQYF. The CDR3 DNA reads TGCGCCAGCAGCTTGGACCAGGGGCCGGTCGTTGGGGAGACCCAGTACTTC. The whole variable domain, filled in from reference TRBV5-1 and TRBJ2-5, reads KAGVTQTPRYLIKTRGQQVTLSCSPISGHRSVSWYQQTPGQGLQFLFEYFSETQRNKGNFPGRFSGRQFSNSRSEMNVSTLELGDSALYLCASSLDQGPVVGETQYFGPGTRLLVL.

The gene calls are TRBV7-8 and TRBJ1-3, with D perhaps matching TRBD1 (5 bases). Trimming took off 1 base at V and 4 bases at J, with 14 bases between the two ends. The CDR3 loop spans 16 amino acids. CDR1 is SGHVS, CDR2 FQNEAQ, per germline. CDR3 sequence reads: CASSLVVGDKGNTIYF. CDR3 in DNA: TGTGCCAGCAGCTTAGTTGTGGGGGATAAAGGAAACACCATATATTTT.

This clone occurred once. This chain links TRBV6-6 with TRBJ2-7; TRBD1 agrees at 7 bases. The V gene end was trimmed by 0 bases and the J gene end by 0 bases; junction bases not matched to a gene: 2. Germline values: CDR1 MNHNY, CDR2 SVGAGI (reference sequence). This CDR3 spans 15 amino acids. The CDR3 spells CASSYSGGGSYEQYF. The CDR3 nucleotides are TGTGCCAGCAGTTACTCAGGGGGCGGCTCCTACGAGCAGTACTTC.

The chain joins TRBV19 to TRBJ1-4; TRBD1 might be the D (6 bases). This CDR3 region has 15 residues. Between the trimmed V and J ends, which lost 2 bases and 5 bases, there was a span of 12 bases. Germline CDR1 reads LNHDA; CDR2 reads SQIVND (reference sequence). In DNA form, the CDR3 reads TGTGCCAGTAGTATACATGCAGGGGCGAATGAAAAACTGTTTTTT. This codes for CASSIHAGANEKLFF.

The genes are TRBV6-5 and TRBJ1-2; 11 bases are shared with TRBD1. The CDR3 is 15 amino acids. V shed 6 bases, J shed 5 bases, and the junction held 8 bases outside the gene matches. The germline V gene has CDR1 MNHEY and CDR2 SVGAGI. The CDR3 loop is CASRTGQGAGYGYTF. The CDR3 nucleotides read TGTGCCAGCAGAACTGGACAGGGGGCAGGGTATGGCTACACCTTC.

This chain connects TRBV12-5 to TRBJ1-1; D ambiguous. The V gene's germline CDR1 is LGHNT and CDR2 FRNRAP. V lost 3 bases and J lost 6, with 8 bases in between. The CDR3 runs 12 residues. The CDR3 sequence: CASGFLTPEAFF. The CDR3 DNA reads TGTGCTAGTGGTTTCTTGACCCCTGAAGCTTTCTTT. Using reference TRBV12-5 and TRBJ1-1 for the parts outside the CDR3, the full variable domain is DARVTQTPRHKVTEMGQEVTMRCQPILGHNTVFWYRQTMMQGLELLAYFRNRAPLDDSGMPKDRFSAEMPDATLATLKIQPSEPRDSAVYFCASGFLTPEAFFGQGTRLTVV.

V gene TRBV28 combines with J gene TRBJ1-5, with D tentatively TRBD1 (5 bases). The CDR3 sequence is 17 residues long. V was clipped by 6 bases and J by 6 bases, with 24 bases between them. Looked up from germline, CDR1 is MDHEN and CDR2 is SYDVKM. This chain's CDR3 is CASRLDRGGFRFQPQHF. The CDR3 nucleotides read TGTGCCAGCAGGTTGGATCGGGGGGGATTCCGGTTTCAGCCCCAGCATTTT.